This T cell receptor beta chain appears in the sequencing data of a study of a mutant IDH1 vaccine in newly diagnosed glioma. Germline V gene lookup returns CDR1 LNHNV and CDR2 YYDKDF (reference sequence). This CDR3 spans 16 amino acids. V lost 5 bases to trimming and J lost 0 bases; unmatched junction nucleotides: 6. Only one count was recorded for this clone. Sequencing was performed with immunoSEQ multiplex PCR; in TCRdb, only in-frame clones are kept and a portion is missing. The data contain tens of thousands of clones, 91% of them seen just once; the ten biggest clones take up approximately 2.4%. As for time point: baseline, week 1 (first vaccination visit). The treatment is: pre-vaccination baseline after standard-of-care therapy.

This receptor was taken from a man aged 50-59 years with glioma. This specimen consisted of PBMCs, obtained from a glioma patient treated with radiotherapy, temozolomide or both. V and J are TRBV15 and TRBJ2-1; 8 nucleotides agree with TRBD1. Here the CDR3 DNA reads TGTGCCACCAGCGTAGGACAGGGTAGCTCCTACAATGAGCAGTTCTTC. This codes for CATSVGQGSSYNEQFF. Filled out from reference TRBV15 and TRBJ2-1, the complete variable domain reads DAMVIQNPRYQVTQFGKPVTLSCSQTLNHNVMYWYQQKSSQAPKLLFHYYDKDFNNEADTPDNFQSRRPNTSFCFLDIRSPGLGDTAMYLCATSVGQGSSYNEQFFGPGTRLTVL.